The clone carrying this T cell receptor (beta chain) was counted between two and nine times. Its antigen is not identified. After 5'RACE with constant-segment primers, TCR alpha and TCR beta cDNA libraries carrying sample barcodes and UMIs were obtained. TCRdb reanalysed the 5' RACE reads using MiXCR and keeps one entry per CDR3 protein. Of a few hundred thousand distinct CDR3 sequences listed, less than 25% are singletons. These data are taken from a study of T-cell memory formation after mild COVID-19. Study-level points and caveats: From day 15 to 85, contracting clones were balanced between CD4 and CD8, whereas later expanders leaned toward CD4+.

This CDR3 contains 16 residues. J lost 3 bases, V lost 7 bases, and 11 bases had no gene match. Germline lookup yields CDR1 SGHDN and CDR2 FVKESK. Sequencing was performed on PBMCs or a T cell subset sorted from them (not recorded which). This receptor was taken from an adult woman who had mild COVID-19 (a few samples of this study predate the infection). Cell type and time point are not known. The chain couples TRBV14 to TRBJ2-1, with TRBD2 identical over 8 bases. The CDR3 here is CASTSAGGLRYNEQFF. CDR3 coding DNA: TGTGCCAGCACCTCGGCGGGGGGCCTTCGCTACAATGAGCAGTTCTTC.